This entry lists 30 T cell receptor beta chains sequenced from one sample in a study of beta chain features in type 1 diabetes. Sequenced material consisted of expressed TCRB transcripts (all of the isolated RNA was reverse transcribed). Profiling relied on immunoSEQ multiplex PCR, and the TCRdb table lists in-frame clones only, not all of them. This sample has about 350,000 clones, with 20% found just once. Sequencing was carried out using naive CD4+ T cells from blood. The receptors derive from a young woman in good health.

This clone was seen only a few times. The chain uses TRBV29-1 and TRBJ1-2; no firm D call. The CDR3 length is 13 residues. The V end was cut by 0 bases, the J end by 3 bases, with 8 bases between. In germline, CDR1 is SQVTM, CDR2 ANQGSEA. The CDR3 region is CSVEDLIYYGYTF. CDR3 DNA: TGCAGCGTTGAAGATCTAATTTACTATGGCTACACCTTC.

There are a few counts of this clone. The chain carries TRBV19 and TRBJ2-5; 7 bases match TRBD2. Germline V gives CDR1 LNHDA, CDR2 SQIVND (reference sequence). Trimming cost V 3 bases and J 5 bases; bases outside gene matches: 12. This CDR3 has 16 amino acids. The DNA for the CDR3 is TGTGCCAGTAGTATGGGACCCTCCCCCGGGGGGGAGACCCAGTACTTC. Translated: CASSMGPSPGGETQYF.

The chain uses TRBV29-1 and TRBJ2-3; D perhaps matches TRBD1 (5 bases). The CDR3 is made up of 13 amino acids. V was trimmed by 3 bases and J by 6 bases, leaving 13 bases between them. Germline loops: CDR1 SQVTM, CDR2 ANQGSEA. This CDR3 reads CSVEVQGKDTQYF. CDR3 in DNA: TGCAGCGTTGAGGTTCAGGGTAAGGATACGCAGTATTTT.

This clone was picked up a small number of times. The rearrangement uses TRBV6-5 and TRBJ1-2; weak D call: TRBD1 (6 bases). Deletions cut 7 bases from V and 4 bases from J, with 16 bases between. The germline CDR1 and CDR2 sequences are MNHEY and SVGAGI. CDR3 length equals 14 residues. This CDR3 is CASTEAQGLYGYTF. The CDR3 bases are TGTGCCAGCACCGAAGCCCAGGGGCTCTATGGCTACACCTTC.

This chain links TRBV18 with TRBJ2-5, with 10 positions matching TRBD1. The CDR3 runs 16 residues. Germline V lookup: CDR1 KGHSH, CDR2 LQKENI. V lost 5 bases, J lost 3 bases, and 9 bases stayed unmatched. CDR3 sequence (DNA): TGTGCCAGCTCATCGCGGACAGGGGGAGGGGAAGAGACCCAGTACTTC. Amino acid sequence: CASSSRTGGGEETQYF. Using reference TRBV18 and TRBJ2-5 for the parts outside the CDR3, the full variable domain is NAGVMQNPRHLVRRRGQEARLRCSPMKGHSHVYWYRQLPEEGLKFMVYLQKENIIDESGMPKERFSAEFPKEGPSILRIQQVVRGDSAAYFCASSSRTGGGEETQYFGPGTRLLVL.

The genes are TRBV14 and TRBJ2-3; TRBD2 matches 7 bases. The trim removed 0 bases at V and 2 bases at J, leaving 8 bases unmatched. CDR1 SGHDN and CDR2 FVKESK come from the germline V gene. CDR3 length: 17 amino acids. Here the CDR3 DNA reads TGTGCCAGCAGCCAAGAGCGGGGGAATCAGGCCACAGATACGCAGTATTTT. Its translation: CASSQERGNQATDTQYF.

Turning to this clone: The sample has other DNA sequences that encode this CDR3 too. The V gene is TRBV20-1, the J gene TRBJ2-3; D gene unclear. The CDR3 is 11 amino acids. Trimming removed 5 bases from V and 4 bases from J, with 7 bases in between. Germline CDR1 is DFQATT and CDR2 is SNEGSKA (reference sequence). The DNA for the CDR3 is TGCAGTGCTTCCCCGGCAGATACGCAGTATTTT. Residues: CSASPADTQYF.

The chain is built from TRBV7-2 and TRBJ1-6; D remains ambiguous. Trimming shortened V by 1 base and J by 6 bases, and 10 bases separated the two germline ends. Germline assignment: CDR1 SGHTA and CDR2 FQGNSA. This CDR3 spans 15 amino acids. The CDR3 DNA follows: TGTGCCAGCAGCTTAGTATCCGGAGGTAATTCACCCCTCCACTTT. This codes for CASSLVSGGNSPLHF. Full variable domain (missing parts from reference TRBV7-2 and TRBJ1-6): GAGVSQSPSNKVTEKGKDVELRCDPISGHTALYWYRQSLGQGLEFLIYFQGNSAPDKSGLPSDRFSAERTGGSVSTLTIQRTQQEDSAVYLCASSLVSGGNSPLHFGNGTRLTVT.

A few counts support this clone. The gene calls are TRBV29-1 and TRBJ2-3; 10 bases align to TRBD2. Germline CDR1 and CDR2: SQVTM and ANQGSEA. The CDR3 has 14 amino acids. After removal of 5 bases from V and 4 bases from J, the junction contained 6 bases not matched to a gene. Here the CDR3 reads CSVSSGSRADTQYF. The CDR3 coding sequence is TGCAGCGTTTCTAGCGGGAGTAGGGCAGATACGCAGTATTTT.

The genes are TRBV7-2 and TRBJ2-5, with 11 nucleotides matching TRBD2. Looked up from germline, CDR1 is SGHTA and CDR2 is FQGNSA. After removal of 1 base from V and 13 bases from J, the junction contained 8 bases not matched to a gene. The CDR3 contains 14 residues. The CDR3 coding sequence is TGTGCCAGCAGCTTAGGACTAGCGGGGAGGTACCCGTACTTC. It codes for CASSLGLAGRYPYF.

This clone was counted between two and nine times. The chain is built from TRBV5-1 and TRBJ1-1; D uncertain. CDR1 SGHRS and CDR2 YFSETQ come from the germline V gene. Trimming stripped 0 bases from V and 3 bases from J, with 9 bases between. CDR3 length equals 14 residues. The CDR3 is CASSLELGHTEAFF. CDR3 coding DNA: TGCGCCAGCAGCTTGGAACTAGGGCACACTGAAGCTTTCTTT.

The chain joins TRBV20-1 to TRBJ1-2; 7 nucleotides match TRBD1. The J segment lost 6 bases and the V segment lost 6 bases, leaving 4 bases of the junction unmatched. Germline V gives CDR1 DFQATT, CDR2 SNEGSKA (reference sequence). The length of the CDR3 is 11 residues. CDR3 in DNA: TGCAGTGCCGGGACAGTAAATGGCTACACCTTC. It translates to CSAGTVNGYTF.

This clone has only a few counts. This rearrangement joins TRBV7-9 to TRBJ1-2, with D tentatively TRBD1 (5 bases). In germline, CDR1 is SEHNR, CDR2 FQNEAQ (reference sequence). CDR3 length: 15 amino acids. V dropped 1 base and J dropped 0 bases, with 9 bases sitting between them. CDR3 sequence reads: CASSLGVGANYGYTF. The CDR3 DNA reads as TGTGCCAGCAGCTTAGGTGTAGGGGCTAACTATGGCTACACCTTC.

This clone occurred a few times. The genes are TRBV6-5 and TRBJ1-4; D might be TRBD1 (5 bases). This CDR3 has 15 amino acids. The germline CDR1 and CDR2 sequences are MNHEY and SVGAGI. The germline V and J ends were trimmed by 0 bases and 4 bases, with 9 bases remaining between them. CDR3 DNA: TGTGCCAGCAGTTACTCGAGACAGTTTAATGAAAAACTGTTTTTT. It specifies CASSYSRQFNEKLFF.

The rearrangement joins TRBV7-2 to TRBJ1-1; 10 nucleotides align to TRBD1. V was clipped by 5 bases and J by 1 base; unmatched bases: 4. Per the germline V gene, CDR1 is SGHTA and CDR2 is FQGNSA. The CDR3 contains 15 residues. CDR3: CASSARTGGNTEAFF. In DNA form, the CDR3 reads TGTGCCAGCAGCGCTAGGACAGGGGGGAACACTGAAGCTTTCTTT.

The chain joins TRBV2 to TRBJ1-4; 7 bases fit TRBD1. Germline assignment: CDR1 SNHLY and CDR2 FYNNEI. The CDR3 runs to 13 residues. The trim removed 11 bases at V and 5 bases at J, leaving 8 bases unmatched. For the CDR3, the DNA is TGTGCCGGTGGGGGGACAGAAAATGAAAAACTGTTTTTT. It codes for CAGGGTENEKLFF.

This clone turned up a few times. The J gene is TRBJ2-7, the V gene TRBV7-9; D gene unclear. The germline V and J ends were trimmed by 1 base and 5 bases, with 9 bases remaining between them. The CDR3 runs 13 residues. Germline CDR1 SEHNR, CDR2 FQNEAQ (reference sequence). CDR3 protein: CASSLGSVDEQYF. The CDR3 DNA reads as TGTGCCAGCAGCTTAGGATCAGTGGACGAGCAGTACTTC.

The chain joins TRBV15 to TRBJ2-7, with D maybe TRBD2 (7 bases). V dropped 8 bases and J dropped 7 bases, with 24 bases sitting between them. This CDR3 comprises 15 residues. Germline CDR1 and CDR2: LNHNV and YYDKDF (reference sequence). For the CDR3, the DNA is TGTGCCACCGCCCGGCGGGGGCGGGAGTCGGGGGAGCAGTACTTC. Its protein is CATARRGRESGEQYF.

The genes are TRBV6-6 and TRBJ1-5; D not certain. Germline V lookup: CDR1 MNHNY, CDR2 SVGAGI (reference sequence). The germline V and J ends were trimmed by 1 base and 0 bases, with 10 bases remaining between them. CDR3 length: 16 amino acids. In DNA form, the CDR3 reads TGTGCCAGCAGTTACTATGGGAGTTCTAGCAATCAGCCCCAGCATTTT. Encoded protein: CASSYYGSSSNQPQHF.

This clone was picked up a small number of times. The V call is TRBV30, the J call TRBJ2-3; D is unresolved. Deletions cut 2 bases from V and 6 bases from J, with 9 bases between. This CDR3 has 12 residues. The germline CDR1 and CDR2 sequences are GTSNPN and SVGIG (reference sequence). The CDR3, as DNA: TGTGCCTGGAGTATAAGCCCGGATACGCAGTATTTT. It codes for CAWSISPDTQYF.

This rearrangement joins TRBV14 to TRBJ2-7; D is unclear. This CDR3 is 13 amino acids long. Germline V gives CDR1 SGHDN, CDR2 FVKESK. V was shortened by 0 bases and J by 5 bases, with 8 bases between the two germline ends. CDR3 loop: CASSQDRTDEQYF. CDR3 nucleotides: TGTGCCAGCAGCCAAGATCGCACGGACGAGCAGTACTTC.

V usage is TRBV13 and J usage is TRBJ1-1; D is uncertain. This CDR3 spans 16 amino acids. CDR1 PRHDT and CDR2 FYEKMQ come from the germline V gene (reference sequence). V was clipped by 2 bases and J by 4 bases, with 17 bases between them. DNA of the CDR3: TGTGCCAGCAGCTTACGTGCCTACACGGGAGGCACTGAAGCTTTCTTT. Residues: CASSLRAYTGGTEAFF. Together with reference TRBV13 and TRBJ1-1, the CDR3 gives the full variable domain: AAGVIQSPRHLIKEKRETATLKCYPIPRHDTVYWYQQGPGQDPQFLISFYEKMQSDKGSIPDRFSAQQFSDYHSELNMSSLELGDSALYFCASSLRAYTGGTEAFFGQGTRLTVV.

The CDR3 nucleotides are TGCGCCAGCAGCCGGCCGGGTCAAAGGAATGAGCAGTTCTTC. Translation: CASSRPGQRNEQFF. This sequence joins TRBV4-1 and TRBJ2-1; no definite D call. The CDR3 runs to 14 residues. The V end lost 4 bases, the J end lost 7 bases, and 14 bases lay between the germline ends. From germline, CDR1 is MGHRA and CDR2 YSYEKL.

This chain connects TRBV14 to TRBJ2-1; 11 positions agree with TRBD2. The V segment lost 0 bases and the J segment 2 bases; nucleotides outside the gene matches: 6. The germline V gene encodes CDR1 SGHDN and CDR2 FVKESK. This CDR3 has 18 residues. CDR3 DNA: TGTGCCAGCAGCCAAGAAGCTAGCGGGGGGAGGACCTACAATGAGCAGTTCTTC. Its protein product is CASSQEASGGRTYNEQFF.

This clone appeared a few times. The V and J genes are TRBV7-3 and TRBJ1-2, with D possibly being TRBD1 (5 bases). This CDR3 region has 16 residues. Per the germline V gene, CDR1 is SGHTA and CDR2 is FQGTGA. V lost 2 bases to trimming and J lost 6 bases, with 19 bases between them. CDR3 in DNA: TGTGCCAGCAGCTTAGGACAAGGGCAAGGTCTGGATGGCTACACCTTC. It translates to CASSLGQGQGLDGYTF.

This chain links TRBV5-1 with TRBJ2-5; no clear D. The germline CDR1 and CDR2 sequences are SGHRS and YFSETQ. V lost 4 bases and J 2 bases, leaving 6 bases between the germline ends. The CDR3 covers 12 residues. CDR3 loop: CASSRQQETQYF. The DNA for the CDR3 is TGCGCCAGCAGCCGTCAGCAAGAGACCCAGTACTTC.

This clone was picked up one time. This chain joins TRBV7-9 and TRBJ2-3; 7 bases agree with TRBD2. Germline V gene data show CDR1 as SEHNR and CDR2 as FQNEAQ (reference sequence). CDR3 length: 16 residues. The ends lost 5 bases at V and 3 bases at J; junction bases unmatched: 11. In DNA form, the CDR3 reads TGTGCCAGCAGCAAACCAAGAAAGGGAGGGACAGATACGCAGTATTTT. Protein: CASSKPRKGGTDTQYF.

This clone has only a few counts. The sample has other DNA sequences that encode this CDR3 too. This chain links TRBV14 with TRBJ1-2, with D hard to call. The V and J ends lost 1 base and 2 bases respectively, with 5 bases between them. The germline V gene encodes CDR1 SGHDN and CDR2 FVKESK. The CDR3 extends over 13 amino acids. In DNA form, the CDR3 reads TGTGCCAGCAGCCAAGGTCAGAACTATGGCTACACCTTC. Its protein product is CASSQGQNYGYTF.

The genes are TRBV18 and TRBJ1-2, with 7 bases lining up with TRBD1. Germline trimming cut 4 bases from V and 8 bases from J; bases unmatched to any gene: 13. The germline V gene encodes CDR1 KGHSH and CDR2 LQKENI. There are 15 residues in the CDR3. The DNA for the CDR3 is TGTGCCAGCTCACTAGATGGACAGGCGAGTGAGGGCTACACCTTC. As protein: CASSLDGQASEGYTF.

The chain has TRBV5-4 and TRBJ2-5; 8 nucleotides line up with TRBD1. The CDR3 runs 13 residues. V trimming: 8 bases; J trimming: 5 bases; junction bases outside the gene matches: 8. Germline assignment: CDR1 SGHNT and CDR2 YYREEE (reference sequence). The CDR3 sequence: CASTQGASETQYF. The CDR3 nucleotides read TGTGCCAGTACGCAGGGGGCGAGTGAGACCCAGTACTTC.